Detailed here is one T cell receptor (beta chain). Its specificity is unknown. The record originates from a study of cytomegalovirus exposure and HLA in healthy donors. Study-wide points: High specificity and sensitivity for cytomegalovirus status were reported for the classifier.

The CDR3 length is 13 residues. Germline assignment: CDR1 SGHTA and CDR2 FQGNSA. Trimming removed 2 bases from V and 3 bases from J, with 8 bases in between. Likely unrecorded immune exposures existed in these nominally healthy donors. The PCR had 60 Vbeta and 13 Jbeta primers. Repertoires were generated with immunoSEQ multiplex PCR, while TCRdb's copy carries only in-frame clones and drops some. The repertoire holds about 200,000 clones, with 83% as singletons. The rearrangement links TRBV7-2 to TRBJ2-7; D perhaps matches TRBD2 (5 bases). Specimen: PBMCs. This TCR was sampled from a girl under 18 in good health and CMV-seronegative. CDR3: CASSLSGDYEQYF. For the CDR3, the DNA is TGTGCCAGCAGCTTATCCGGGGACTACGAGCAGTACTTC.